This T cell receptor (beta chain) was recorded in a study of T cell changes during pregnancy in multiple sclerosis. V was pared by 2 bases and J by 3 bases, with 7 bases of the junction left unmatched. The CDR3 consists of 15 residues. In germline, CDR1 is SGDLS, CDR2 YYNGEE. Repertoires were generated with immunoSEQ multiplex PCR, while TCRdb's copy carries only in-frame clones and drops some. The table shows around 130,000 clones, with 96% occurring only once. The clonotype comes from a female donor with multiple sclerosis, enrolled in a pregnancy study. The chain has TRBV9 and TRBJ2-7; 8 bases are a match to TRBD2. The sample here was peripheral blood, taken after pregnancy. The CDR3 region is CASSVGGRPNYEQYF. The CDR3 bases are TGTGCCAGCAGCGTCGGCGGGAGGCCTAACTACGAGCAGTACTTC.